Listed here is a single T cell receptor beta chain. The target antigen is unknown. These data belong to a study of cytomegalovirus exposure and HLA in healthy donors. Study-level findings and limits: Confirmation in vitro established that a few CMV-associated chains were specific for CMV antigens. Immune exposure data for these donors was limited to CMV serostatus.

PCR primers comprised 60 Vbeta and 13 Jbeta primers. Per the original data handling: In a later analysis, around 10 million of approximately 80 million unique beta chains occurred in at least two donors. Profiling relied on immunoSEQ multiplex PCR, and the TCRdb table lists in-frame clones only, not all of them. V, J and clone size are taken as reported in that table, and D and trimming were inferred from the DNA itself. This sample carries 80,000 to 100,000 clones, with under 4.5% going to the ten biggest clones. J lost 0 bases, V lost 7 bases, and 9 bases had no gene match. The CDR3 loop spans 16 amino acids. Germline V lookup: CDR1 LGHNA, CDR2 YNFKEQ.

This receptor was identified in a woman aged 25 to 45 in good health and CMV-seronegative. Sequencing was carried out using PBMCs. V usage is TRBV4-2 and J usage is TRBJ1-3; 7 bases agree with TRBD1. As DNA, the CDR3 is TGTGCCAGCACCTTATCTGAGGGGGCCTCTGGAAACACCATATATTTT. Protein: CASTLSEGASGNTIYF.